One sample yielded the 8 T cell receptor beta chains listed below, sequenced in a study of human T cells and chemical hapten exposure. Stated time point: healthy volunteer bleed at 6 weeks. The starting material, unfractionated whole blood, was used for total RNA extraction. One entry per CDR3 protein, called by TCRdb with MiXCR from the RACE reads. The data show fewer than 85,000 distinct CDR3 sequences, over 7% seen once. The sequenced sample consisted of whole blood. All receptors come from a male donor in good health. Some clones in this sample may be carry-over from other donors' samples.

This clonotype was seen a handful of times. The rearrangement links TRBV12-3 or TRBV12-4 to TRBJ2-7; D ambiguous. Between the trimmed V and J ends, which lost 3 bases and 2 bases, there was a span of 8 bases. The CDR3 contains 13 residues. CDR3 sequence (DNA): TGTGCCAGCAGTTTCGGCAGGACCTACGAGCAGTACTTC. Protein product: CASSFGRTYEQYF.

Ten or more counts support this clonotype. V gene TRBV3-1 combines with J gene TRBJ2-5; no firm D call. The length of the CDR3 is 15 residues. Trimming cost V 4 bases and J 5 bases, with 17 bases left between them. Germline lookup yields CDR1 LGHDT and CDR2 YNNKEL (reference sequence). CDR3: CASSPGTIGIETQYF. The DNA of the CDR3 is TGTGCCAGCAGCCCCGGAACGATAGGGATCGAGACCCAGTACTTC.

This clonotype was observed a handful of times. The chain combines TRBV7-8 with TRBJ2-5; 8 nucleotides agree with TRBD1. V dropped 0 bases and J dropped 2; count of bases not matched to a gene: 2. Germline loops: CDR1 SGHVS, CDR2 FQNEAQ. The CDR3 is 15 amino acids. The CDR3 loop is CASSLADRGQETQYF. CDR3 DNA sequence: TGTGCCAGCAGCTTAGCCGACAGGGGTCAAGAGACCCAGTACTTC.

This clonotype was observed at least ten times. The chain joins TRBV12-3 or TRBV12-4 to TRBJ1-3; D ambiguous. The V and J ends lost 4 bases and 4 bases respectively, with 8 bases between them. The CDR3 is made up of 13 amino acids. In DNA, the CDR3 is TGTGCCAGCAGTTCAACCTTCGGAAACACCATATATTTT. Protein product: CASSSTFGNTIYF.

The CDR3 bases are TGTGCCAGCTCCCGTGAGAGACAGGGAGGGTATGGCTACACCTTC. Protein sequence: CASSRERQGGYGYTF. The chain employs TRBV18 and TRBJ1-2, with TRBD1 matching over 7 bases. This CDR3 region has 15 residues. Germline trimming cut 6 bases from V and 5 bases from J; bases unmatched to any gene: 12. The germline gives CDR1 KGHSH, CDR2 LQKENI.

The V and J genes are TRBV20-1 and TRBJ2-7, with 9 nucleotides matching TRBD1. CDR3 length equals 15 residues. Germline V gives CDR1 DFQATT, CDR2 SNEGSKA (reference sequence). The trim removed 0 bases at V and 5 bases at J, leaving 8 bases unmatched. CDR3 sequence: CSARDPRQGGDEQYF. In DNA form, the CDR3 reads TGCAGTGCTAGAGATCCCCGACAGGGGGGGGACGAGCAGTACTTC.

This clonotype was picked up a small number of times. The chain links TRBV29-1 to TRBJ1-2; no clear D. The V end lost 3 bases, the J end lost 4 bases, and 6 bases lay between the germline ends. Germline V lookup: CDR1 SQVTM, CDR2 ANQGSEA. The CDR3 sequence is 11 residues long. Here the CDR3 DNA reads TGCAGCGTTGACGCCACCTATGGCTACACCTTC. Translated, it gives CSVDATYGYTF.

This clonotype was recorded a few times. The gene calls are TRBV15 and TRBJ2-3; TRBD2 agrees at 7 bases. The CDR3 has 16 residues. CDR1 is LNHNV and CDR2 is YYDKDF in the germline V gene (reference sequence). V lost 3 bases to trimming and J lost 0 bases; unmatched junction nucleotides: 6. This chain's CDR3 is CATSRQKRGSTDTQYF. The DNA of the CDR3 is TGTGCCACCAGCAGGCAAAAGCGGGGCAGCACAGATACGCAGTATTTT.